The next 8 T cell receptor beta chains were all read from a single sample in a study of T-cell memory formation after mild COVID-19. TCRdb itself ran the 5' RACE reads through MiXCR, one entry per CDR3 protein. Of 110,000 or so distinct CDR3 sequences in the sample, around a fifth are singletons; the top ten hold about 38%. The specimen was PBMCs or a T cell subset sorted from them (not recorded which). Source of these receptors: a man aged 18 to 29 who had mild COVID-19 (a few samples of this study predate the infection). Cell type and time point are not known.

This clonotype was seen only a few times. The chain has TRBV6-6 and TRBJ1-2, with 7 bases that match TRBD1. In germline, CDR1 is MNHNY, CDR2 SVGAGI (reference sequence). Unmatched junction bases numbered 7, after V lost 4 bases and J lost 8 bases. This CDR3 spans 13 amino acids. CDR3 sequence (DNA): TGTGCCAGCAGTTGGACAGGCCCTGGGGGCTACACCTTC. It is translated as CASSWTGPGGYTF.

The chain employs TRBV7-9 and TRBJ2-1; 10 nucleotides align to TRBD2. CDR3 length: 15 residues. J lost 3 bases, V lost 5 bases, and 4 bases had no gene match. CDR1 SEHNR and CDR2 FQNEAQ come from the germline V gene (reference sequence). The CDR3 bases are TGTGCCAGCAGCCCTAGCGGGGGCTTCTACAATGAGCAGTTCTTC. Its protein product is CASSPSGGFYNEQFF.

The V call is TRBV7-9, the J call TRBJ2-4, with a possible D match to TRBD1 (6 bases). The CDR3 contains 15 residues. Looked up from germline, CDR1 is SEHNR and CDR2 is FQNEAQ (reference sequence). The ends were cut back, 5 bases at V and 0 bases at J, with 11 bases in the middle. CDR3 amino acids: CASSPTGLAKNIQYF. DNA of the CDR3: TGTGCCAGCAGCCCCACAGGGTTAGCCAAAAACATTCAGTACTTC.

The CDR3 loop reads CASSLAGSDTEAFF. The CDR3 DNA is TGTGCCAGCAGCTTAGCAGGGTCCGACACTGAAGCTTTCTTT. V is TRBV7-6 and J is TRBJ1-1; D gene uncertain. The CDR3 is 14 amino acids. Germline CDR1 reads SGHVS; CDR2 reads FNYEAQ. V lost 0 bases, J lost 3 bases, and 8 bases lay in between.

The rearrangement joins TRBV24-1 to TRBJ2-1; 9 bases align to TRBD1. V lost 4 bases and J lost 8; bases outside the gene matches: 11. The length of the CDR3 is 16 residues. Germline values: CDR1 KGHDR, CDR2 SFDVKD. CDR3: CATSDAGTGTVDEQFF. The DNA for the CDR3 is TGTGCCACCAGTGACGCCGGGACAGGGACTGTGGATGAGCAGTTCTTC.

V usage is TRBV4-1 and J usage is TRBJ2-6; a possible D gene is TRBD2 (6 bases). Germline CDR1 MGHRA, CDR2 YSYEKL. This CDR3 has 17 amino acids. The germline V and J ends were trimmed by 5 bases and 4 bases, with 18 bases remaining between them. The CDR3 loop reads CASSSPTEGRGANVLTF. The DNA for the CDR3 is TGCGCCAGCAGCTCTCCGACCGAGGGGAGGGGGGCCAACGTCCTGACTTTC.

This clonotype was seen a handful of times. V gene TRBV6-6 combines with J gene TRBJ2-7; D uncertain. The germline V gene encodes CDR1 MNHNY and CDR2 SVGAGI (reference sequence). This CDR3 comprises 13 residues. The V gene lost 6 bases and the J gene lost 4 bases, with 13 bases spanning the gap. CDR3 nucleotide sequence: TGTGCCAGCAGACCTAGGGTGGCTTACGAGCAGTACTTC. Protein product: CASRPRVAYEQYF.

A few counts support this clonotype. The J gene is TRBJ2-3, the V gene TRBV6-4; D is ambiguous. V was shortened by 0 bases and J by 2 bases, with 3 bases between the two germline ends. The length of the CDR3 is 13 residues. CDR1 is MRHNA, CDR2 SNTAGT, per germline. The CDR3 DNA is TGTGCCAGCAGTGACTCGCCCACAGATACGCAGTATTTT. Translation gives CASSDSPTDTQYF.